The 9 T cell receptor beta chains below all came from one sample that was sequenced in a study of technical replicates of blood from a few donors (dated by TCRdb to the late 2010s). To prepare the library, the immunoSEQ multiplex PCR assay was applied. Not all clones reach the TCRdb copy of this immuneACCESS table, which keeps in-frame sequences only. Checked studies attribute under half of the gap to unresolved V genes and leave the rest unexplained. The sample table contains roughly 68,000 clones; only one count was recorded for about 97% of them. Jointly, the top ten make up about 0.28% of the sample. Sample: T cells isolated from PBMCs. The receptors derive from a human donor in good health.

This rearrangement joins TRBV7-9 to TRBJ2-1; D perhaps matches TRBD1 (5 bases). The germline V and J ends were trimmed by 4 bases and 6 bases, with 10 bases remaining between them. The CDR3 runs 13 residues. Per germline, CDR1 SEHNR and CDR2 FQNEAQ (reference sequence). CDR3 sequence (DNA): TGTGCCAGCAGCTCAGGGAATCTCAATGAGCAGTTCTTC. This encodes CASSSGNLNEQFF.

The J gene is TRBJ2-4, the V gene TRBV6-5; 8 bases agree with TRBD2. V shed 6 bases, J shed 6 bases, and the junction held 7 bases outside the gene matches. The CDR3 has 14 residues. Germline CDR1 MNHEY, CDR2 SVGAGI. CDR3 in amino acids: CASSREGGGNIQYF. CDR3 DNA: TGTGCCAGCAGCCGGGAGGGCGGGGGAAACATTCAGTACTTC.

The chain joins TRBV7-3 to TRBJ2-2; the D gene is possibly TRBD1 (8 bases). The CDR3 extends over 15 amino acids. CDR1 is SGHTA and CDR2 is FQGTGA in the germline V gene. V lost 5 bases to trimming and J lost 3 bases, with 13 bases between them. DNA for the CDR3: TGTGCCAGCAGCAAACAGGGGGGGGACACCGGGGAGCTGTTTTTT. Translating it yields CASSKQGGDTGELFF.

V is TRBV5-4 and J is TRBJ2-7, with TRBD2 as a possible D gene (5 bases). V lost 4 bases to trimming and J lost 1 base, with 18 bases between them. The CDR3 sequence is 16 residues long. Per the germline V gene, CDR1 is SGHNT and CDR2 is YYREEE (reference sequence). The DNA for the CDR3 is TGTGCCAGCAGCACCCCCGCGTACGGGGTATCCTACGAGCAGTACTTC. It codes for CASSTPAYGVSYEQYF. The full variable domain, with the rest looked up from reference TRBV5-4 and TRBJ2-7, is ETGVTQSPTHLIKTRGQQVTLRCSSQSGHNTVSWYQQALGQGPQFIFQYYREEENGRGNFPPRFSGLQFPNYSSELNVNALELDDSALYLCASSTPAYGVSYEQYFGPGTRLTVT.

The chain joins TRBV6-1 to TRBJ2-2, with D unresolved. Trimming left V 0 bases short and J 9 bases short, with 14 bases between. Per the germline V gene, CDR1 is MNHNS and CDR2 is SASEGT. The CDR3 runs 15 residues. The CDR3 bases are TGTGCCAGCAGTGAAGCGCTTCTTAGCTCAAGGGAGCTGTTTTTT. Amino acid sequence: CASSEALLSSRELFF.

This chain joins TRBV7-9 and TRBJ2-5, with D perhaps TRBD2 (6 bases). The germline V and J ends were trimmed by 3 bases and 2 bases, with 10 bases remaining between them. Germline-derived CDR1 and CDR2 are SEHNR and FQNEAQ (reference sequence). CDR3 size: 14 residues. CDR3 nucleotides: TGTGCCAGCAGCTTCTCTAGCGAACAAGAGACCCAGTACTTC. Translated, it gives CASSFSSEQETQYF. The full variable domain, with the rest looked up from reference TRBV7-9 and TRBJ2-5, is DTGVSQNPRHKITKRGQNVTFRCDPISEHNRLYWYRQTLGQGPEFLTYFQNEAQLEKSRLLSDRFSAERPKGSFSTLEIQRTEQGDSAMYLCASSFSSEQETQYFGPGTRLLVL.

This clone was seen only a few times. The chain is built from TRBV7-9 and TRBJ1-2, with D possibly TRBD1 on 5 matching bases. CDR1 and CDR2 from the germline V gene are SEHNR and FQNEAQ (reference sequence). The V end lost 1 base, the J end lost 8 bases, and 5 bases lay between the germline ends. This CDR3 spans 11 amino acids. CDR3 residues: CASSLGGGYTF. CDR3 nucleotide sequence: TGTGCCAGCAGCTTAGGGGGCGGCTACACCTTC.

This clone was picked up one time. The chain is built from TRBV7-3 and TRBJ2-1, with TRBD2 matching 12 bases. The CDR3 runs to 14 residues. The germline CDR1 and CDR2 sequences are SGHTA and FQGTGA. V dropped 0 bases and J dropped 10; count of bases not matched to a gene: 1. CDR3 nucleotides: TGTGCCAGCAGCTTAACTCTAGCGGGAGGGGAGCAGTTCTTC. As protein: CASSLTLAGGEQFF.

The chain is built from TRBV10-1 and TRBJ2-7; TRBD1 agrees at 7 bases. Germline CDR1 reads WNHNN; CDR2 reads SYGVQD (reference sequence). CDR3 length equals 14 residues. Losses at the gene ends were 3 bases for V and 3 bases for J; bases not matched to a gene: 5. The CDR3 DNA is TGCGCCAGCAGTGATGACAGGGAGATCTACGAGCAGTACTTC. Residues: CASSDDREIYEQYF.